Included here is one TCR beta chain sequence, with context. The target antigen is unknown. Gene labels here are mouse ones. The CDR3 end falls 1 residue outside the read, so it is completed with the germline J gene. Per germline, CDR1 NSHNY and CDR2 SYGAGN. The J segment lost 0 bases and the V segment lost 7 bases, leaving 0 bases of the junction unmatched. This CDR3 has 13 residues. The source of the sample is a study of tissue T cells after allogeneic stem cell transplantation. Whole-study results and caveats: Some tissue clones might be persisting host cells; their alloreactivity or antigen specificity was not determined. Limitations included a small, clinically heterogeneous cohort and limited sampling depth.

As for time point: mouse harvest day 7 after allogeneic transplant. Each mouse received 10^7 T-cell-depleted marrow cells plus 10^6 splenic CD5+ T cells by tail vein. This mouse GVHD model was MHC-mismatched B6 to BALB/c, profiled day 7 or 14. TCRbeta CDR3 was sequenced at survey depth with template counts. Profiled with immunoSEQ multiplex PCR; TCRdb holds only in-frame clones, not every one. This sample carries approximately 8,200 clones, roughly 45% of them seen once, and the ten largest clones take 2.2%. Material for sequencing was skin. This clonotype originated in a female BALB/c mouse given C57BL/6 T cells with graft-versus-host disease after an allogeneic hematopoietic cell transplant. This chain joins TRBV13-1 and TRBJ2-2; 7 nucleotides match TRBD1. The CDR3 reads CASGTANTGQLYF. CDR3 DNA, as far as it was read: TGTGCCAGCGGGACAGCAAACACCGGGCAGCTCTAC.